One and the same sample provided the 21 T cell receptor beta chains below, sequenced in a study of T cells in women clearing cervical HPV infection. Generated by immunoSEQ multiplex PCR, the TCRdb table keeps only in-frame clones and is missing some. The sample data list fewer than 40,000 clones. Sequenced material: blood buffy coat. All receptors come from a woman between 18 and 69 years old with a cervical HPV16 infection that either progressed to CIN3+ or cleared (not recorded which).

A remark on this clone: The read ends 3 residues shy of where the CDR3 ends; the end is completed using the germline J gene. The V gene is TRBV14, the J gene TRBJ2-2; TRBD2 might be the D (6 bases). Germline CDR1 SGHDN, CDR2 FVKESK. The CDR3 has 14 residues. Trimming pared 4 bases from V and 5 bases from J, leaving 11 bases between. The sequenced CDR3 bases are TGTGCCAGCAGCCGAATGCTAGCGACCGGGGAG. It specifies CASSRMLATGE. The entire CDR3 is CASSRMLATGELFF.

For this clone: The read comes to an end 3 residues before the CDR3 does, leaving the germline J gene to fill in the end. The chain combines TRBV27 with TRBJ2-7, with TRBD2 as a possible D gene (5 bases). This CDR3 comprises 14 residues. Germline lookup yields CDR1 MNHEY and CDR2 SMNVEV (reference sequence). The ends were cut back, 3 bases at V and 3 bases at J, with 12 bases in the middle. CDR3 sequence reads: CASSLGNGLYEQYF. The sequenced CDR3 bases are TGTGCCAGCAGTTTGGGTAACGGACTCTACGAG.

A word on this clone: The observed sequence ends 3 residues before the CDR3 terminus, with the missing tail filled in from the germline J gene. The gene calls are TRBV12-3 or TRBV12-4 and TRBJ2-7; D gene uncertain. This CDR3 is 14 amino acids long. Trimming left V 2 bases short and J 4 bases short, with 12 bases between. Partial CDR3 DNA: TGTGCCAGCAGTTTACCCGACAAGCCGTACGAG. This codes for CASSLPDKPYE. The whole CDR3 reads CASSLPDKPYEQYF.

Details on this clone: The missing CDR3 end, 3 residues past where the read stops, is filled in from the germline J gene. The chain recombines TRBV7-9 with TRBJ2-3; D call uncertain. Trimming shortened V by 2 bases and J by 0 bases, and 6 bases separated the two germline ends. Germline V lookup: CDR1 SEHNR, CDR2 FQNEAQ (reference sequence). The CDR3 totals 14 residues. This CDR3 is CASSLPLSTDTQYF. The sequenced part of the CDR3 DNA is TGTGCCAGCAGCTTACCCCTAAGCACAGATACG.

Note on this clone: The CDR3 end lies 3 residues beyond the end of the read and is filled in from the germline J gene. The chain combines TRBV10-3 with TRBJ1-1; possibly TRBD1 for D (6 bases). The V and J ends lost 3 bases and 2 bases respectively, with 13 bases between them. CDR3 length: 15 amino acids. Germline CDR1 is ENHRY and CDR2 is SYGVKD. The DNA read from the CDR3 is TGTGCCATCAGTGACCCTGGGGGGGCCAACACTGAA. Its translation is CAISDPGGANTE. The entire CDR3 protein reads CAISDPGGANTEAFF.

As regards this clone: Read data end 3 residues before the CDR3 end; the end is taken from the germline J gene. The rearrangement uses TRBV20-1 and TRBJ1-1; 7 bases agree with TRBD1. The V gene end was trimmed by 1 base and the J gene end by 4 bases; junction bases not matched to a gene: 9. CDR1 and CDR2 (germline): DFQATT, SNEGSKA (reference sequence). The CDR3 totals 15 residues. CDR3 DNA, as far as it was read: TGCAGTGCTAGAGCCCCGACAGGGTTTTTCACTGAA. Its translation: CSARAPTGFFTE. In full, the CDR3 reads CSARAPTGFFTEAFF.

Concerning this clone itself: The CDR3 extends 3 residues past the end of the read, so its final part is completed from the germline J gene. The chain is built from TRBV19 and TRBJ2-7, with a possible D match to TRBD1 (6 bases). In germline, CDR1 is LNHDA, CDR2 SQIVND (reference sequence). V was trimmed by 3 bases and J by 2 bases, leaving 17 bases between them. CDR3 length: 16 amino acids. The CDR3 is CASSMTGALFTYEQYF. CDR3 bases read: TGTGCCAGTAGTATGACAGGAGCCCTCTTCACCTACGAG.

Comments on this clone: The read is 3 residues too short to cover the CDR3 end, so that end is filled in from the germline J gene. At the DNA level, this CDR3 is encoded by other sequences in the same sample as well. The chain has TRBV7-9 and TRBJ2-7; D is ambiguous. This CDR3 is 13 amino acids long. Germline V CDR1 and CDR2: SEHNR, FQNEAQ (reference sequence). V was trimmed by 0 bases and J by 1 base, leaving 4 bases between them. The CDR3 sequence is CASSLAGSYEQYF. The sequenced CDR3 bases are TGTGCCAGCAGCTTAGCAGGTTCCTACGAG. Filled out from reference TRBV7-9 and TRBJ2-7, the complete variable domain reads DTGVSQNPRHKITKRGQNVTFRCDPISEHNRLYWYRQTLGQGPEFLTYFQNEAQLEKSRLLSDRFSAERPKGSFSTLEIQRTEQGDSAMYLCASSLAGSYEQYFGPGTRLTVT.

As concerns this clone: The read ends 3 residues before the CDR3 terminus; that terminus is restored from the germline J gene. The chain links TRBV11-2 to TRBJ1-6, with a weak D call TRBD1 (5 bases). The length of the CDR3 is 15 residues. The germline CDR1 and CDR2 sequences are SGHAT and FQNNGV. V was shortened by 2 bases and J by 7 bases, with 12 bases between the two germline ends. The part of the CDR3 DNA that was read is TGTGCCAGCAGCTTAAAAGCAGGGCCCAATTCACCC. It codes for CASSLKAGPNSP. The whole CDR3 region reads CASSLKAGPNSPLHF.

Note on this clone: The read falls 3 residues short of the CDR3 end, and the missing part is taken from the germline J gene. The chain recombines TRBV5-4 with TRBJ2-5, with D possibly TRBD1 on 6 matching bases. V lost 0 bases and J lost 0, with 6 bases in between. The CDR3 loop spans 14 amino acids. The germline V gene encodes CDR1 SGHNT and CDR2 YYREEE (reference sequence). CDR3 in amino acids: CASSLAGDQETQYF. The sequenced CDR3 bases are TGTGCCAGCAGCTTGGCAGGGGACCAAGAGACC.

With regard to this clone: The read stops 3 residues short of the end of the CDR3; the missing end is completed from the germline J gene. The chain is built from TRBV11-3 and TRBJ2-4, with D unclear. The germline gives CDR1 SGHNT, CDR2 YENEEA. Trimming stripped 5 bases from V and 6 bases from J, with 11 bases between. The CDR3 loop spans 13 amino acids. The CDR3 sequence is CASSPSRSNIQYF. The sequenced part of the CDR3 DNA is TGTGCCAGCAGCCCCTCCAGGTCAAACATT.

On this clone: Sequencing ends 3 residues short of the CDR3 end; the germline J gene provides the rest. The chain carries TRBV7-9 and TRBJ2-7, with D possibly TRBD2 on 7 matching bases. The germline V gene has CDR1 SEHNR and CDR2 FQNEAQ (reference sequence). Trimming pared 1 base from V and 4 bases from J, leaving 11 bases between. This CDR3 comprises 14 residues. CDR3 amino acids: CASSLVGGEYEQYF. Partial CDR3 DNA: TGTGCCAGCAGCTTAGTAGGGGGGGAGTACGAG.

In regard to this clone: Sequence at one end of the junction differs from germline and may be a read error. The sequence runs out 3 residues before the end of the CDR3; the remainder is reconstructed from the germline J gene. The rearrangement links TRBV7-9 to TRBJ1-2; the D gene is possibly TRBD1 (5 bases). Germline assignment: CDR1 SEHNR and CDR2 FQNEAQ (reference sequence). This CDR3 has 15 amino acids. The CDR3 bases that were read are TGTGCCGGCAGCCCTACTAGCGGGGGGAATTATGAG. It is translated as CAGSPTSGGNYE. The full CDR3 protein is CAGSPTSGGNYEYTF.

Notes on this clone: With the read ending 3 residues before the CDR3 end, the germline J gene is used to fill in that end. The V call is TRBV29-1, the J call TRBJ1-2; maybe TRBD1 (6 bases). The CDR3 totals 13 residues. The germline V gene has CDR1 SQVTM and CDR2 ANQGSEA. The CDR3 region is CSVEEGGAWGYTF. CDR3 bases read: TGCAGCGTTGAAGAGGGGGGGGCGTGGGGC.

The part of the CDR3 DNA that was read is TGTGCCAGCAGCCAGATACAGGGGAATGAA. Translated, it gives CASSQIQGNE. The entire CDR3 protein reads CASSQIQGNEAFF. This chain connects TRBV4-2 to TRBJ1-1, with 7 bases that match TRBD1. The read terminates 3 residues before the CDR3 end, so the remaining end is supplied by the germline J gene. Germline V gene lookup returns CDR1 LGHNA and CDR2 YNFKEQ. The CDR3 length is 13 residues. Trimming took 3 bases from V and 7 from J; bases not matched to a gene: 5.

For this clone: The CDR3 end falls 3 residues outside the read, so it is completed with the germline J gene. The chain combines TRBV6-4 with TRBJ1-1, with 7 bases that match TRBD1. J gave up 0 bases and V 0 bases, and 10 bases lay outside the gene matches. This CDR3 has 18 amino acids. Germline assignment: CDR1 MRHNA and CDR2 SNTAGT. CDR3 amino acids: CASSDSIPGQLMNTEAFF. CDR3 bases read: TGTGCCAGCAGTGACTCGATACCGGGACAGCTCATGAACACTGAA.

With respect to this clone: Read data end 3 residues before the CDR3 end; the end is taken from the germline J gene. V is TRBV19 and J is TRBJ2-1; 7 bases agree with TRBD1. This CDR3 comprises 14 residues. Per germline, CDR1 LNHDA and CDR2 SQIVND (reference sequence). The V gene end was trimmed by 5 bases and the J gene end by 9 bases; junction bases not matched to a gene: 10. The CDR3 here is CASSPRQGTGEQFF. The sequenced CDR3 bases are TGTGCCAGTAGTCCACGACAGGGTACGGGTGAG.

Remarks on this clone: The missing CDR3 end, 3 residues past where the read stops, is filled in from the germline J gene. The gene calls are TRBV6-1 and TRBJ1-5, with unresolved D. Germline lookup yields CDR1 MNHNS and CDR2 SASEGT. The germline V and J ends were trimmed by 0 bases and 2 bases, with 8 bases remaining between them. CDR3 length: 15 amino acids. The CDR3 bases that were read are TGTGCCAGCAGTGAAGCGGCGGAAGGCAATCAGCCC. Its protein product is CASSEAAEGNQP. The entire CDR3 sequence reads CASSEAAEGNQPQHF.

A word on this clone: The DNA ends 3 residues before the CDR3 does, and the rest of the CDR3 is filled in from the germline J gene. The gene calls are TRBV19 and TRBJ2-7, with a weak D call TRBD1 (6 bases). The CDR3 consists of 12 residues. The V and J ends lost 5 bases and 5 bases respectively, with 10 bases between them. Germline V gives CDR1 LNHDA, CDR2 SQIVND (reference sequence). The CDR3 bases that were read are TGTGCCAGTAGTGCCCAGGGGAACGAG. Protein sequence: CASSAQGNE. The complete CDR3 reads CASSAQGNEQYF.

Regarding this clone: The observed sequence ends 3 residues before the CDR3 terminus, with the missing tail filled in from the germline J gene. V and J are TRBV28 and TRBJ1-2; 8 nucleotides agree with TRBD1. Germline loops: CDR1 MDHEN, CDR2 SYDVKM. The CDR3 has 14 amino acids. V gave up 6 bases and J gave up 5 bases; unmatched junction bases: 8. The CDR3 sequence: CASRRTGQGYGYTF. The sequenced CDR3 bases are TGTGCCAGCAGACGTACTGGACAGGGATATGGC.

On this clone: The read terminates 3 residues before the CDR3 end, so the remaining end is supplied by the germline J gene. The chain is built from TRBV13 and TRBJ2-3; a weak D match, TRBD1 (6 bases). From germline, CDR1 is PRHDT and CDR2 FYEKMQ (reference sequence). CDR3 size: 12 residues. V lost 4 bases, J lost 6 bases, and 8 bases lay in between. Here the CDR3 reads CASSWGPDTQYF. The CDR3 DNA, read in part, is TGTGCCAGCAGCTGGGGGCCGGATACG. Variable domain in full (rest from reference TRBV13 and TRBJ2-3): AAGVIQSPRHLIKEKRETATLKCYPIPRHDTVYWYQQGPGQDPQFLISFYEKMQSDKGSIPDRFSAQQFSDYHSELNMSSLELGDSALYFCASSWGPDTQYFGPGTRLTVL.